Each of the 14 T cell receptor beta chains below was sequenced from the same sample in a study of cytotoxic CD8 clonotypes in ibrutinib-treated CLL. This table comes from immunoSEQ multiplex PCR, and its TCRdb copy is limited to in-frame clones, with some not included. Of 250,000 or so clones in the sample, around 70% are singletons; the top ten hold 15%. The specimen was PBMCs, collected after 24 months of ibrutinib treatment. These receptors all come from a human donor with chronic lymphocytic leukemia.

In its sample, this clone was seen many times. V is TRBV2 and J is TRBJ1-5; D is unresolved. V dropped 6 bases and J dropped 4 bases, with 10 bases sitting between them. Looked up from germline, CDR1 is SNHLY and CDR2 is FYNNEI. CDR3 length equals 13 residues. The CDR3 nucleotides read TGTGCCAGCAGAGTCGGCAATAATCAGCCCCAGCATTTT. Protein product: CASRVGNNQPQHF.

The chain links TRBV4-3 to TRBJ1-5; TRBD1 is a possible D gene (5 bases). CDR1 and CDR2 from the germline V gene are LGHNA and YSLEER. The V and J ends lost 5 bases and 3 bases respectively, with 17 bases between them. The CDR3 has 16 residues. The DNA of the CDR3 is TGCGCCAGCAGCGAACAATGGGACGGATTCAATCAGCCCCAGCATTTT. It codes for CASSEQWDGFNQPQHF.

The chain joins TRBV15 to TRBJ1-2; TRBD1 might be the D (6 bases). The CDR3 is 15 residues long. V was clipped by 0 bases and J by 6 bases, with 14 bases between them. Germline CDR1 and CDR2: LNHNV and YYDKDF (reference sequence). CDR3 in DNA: TGTGCCACCAGCAGAGATCATTTGGGGGCGGATGGCTACACCTTC. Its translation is CATSRDHLGADGYTF.

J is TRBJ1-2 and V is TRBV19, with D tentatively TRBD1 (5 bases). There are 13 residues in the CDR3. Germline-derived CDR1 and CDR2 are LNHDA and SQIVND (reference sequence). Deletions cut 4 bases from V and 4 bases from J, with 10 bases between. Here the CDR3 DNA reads TGTGCCAGTAGTACCTCAGGGTCCTATGGCTACACCTTC. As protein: CASSTSGSYGYTF.

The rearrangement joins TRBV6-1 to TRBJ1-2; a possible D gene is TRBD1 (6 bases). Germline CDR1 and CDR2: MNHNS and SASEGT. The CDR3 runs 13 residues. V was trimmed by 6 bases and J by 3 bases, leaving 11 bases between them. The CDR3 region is CASRVRGDYGYTF. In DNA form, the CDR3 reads TGTGCCAGCAGAGTCAGGGGAGACTATGGCTACACCTTC.

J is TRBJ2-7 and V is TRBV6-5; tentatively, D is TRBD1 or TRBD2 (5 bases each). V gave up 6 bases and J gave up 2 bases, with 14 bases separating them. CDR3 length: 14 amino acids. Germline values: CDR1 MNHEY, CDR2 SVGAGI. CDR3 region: CASSRGLGPYEQYF. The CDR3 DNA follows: TGTGCCAGCAGCCGAGGGTTGGGGCCCTACGAGCAGTACTTC.

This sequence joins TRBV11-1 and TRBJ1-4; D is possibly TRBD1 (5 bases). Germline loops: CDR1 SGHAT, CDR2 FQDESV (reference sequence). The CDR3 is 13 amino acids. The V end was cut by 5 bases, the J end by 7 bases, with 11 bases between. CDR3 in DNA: TGTGCCAGCAGCGAGACAGATAGTGAAAAACTGTTTTTT. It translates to CASSETDSEKLFF.

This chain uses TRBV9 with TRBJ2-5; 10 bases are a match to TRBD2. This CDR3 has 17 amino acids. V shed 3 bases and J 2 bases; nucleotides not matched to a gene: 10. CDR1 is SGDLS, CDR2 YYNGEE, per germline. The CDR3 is CASSEVPGLATQETQYF. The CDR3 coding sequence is TGTGCCAGCAGCGAGGTACCGGGACTAGCGACACAAGAGACCCAGTACTTC. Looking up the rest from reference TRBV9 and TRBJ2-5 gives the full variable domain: DSGVTQTPKHLITATGQRVTLRCSPRSGDLSVYWYQQSLDQGLQFLIQYYNGEERAKGNILERFSAQQFPDLHSELNLSSLELGDSALYFCASSEVPGLATQETQYFGPGTRLLVL.

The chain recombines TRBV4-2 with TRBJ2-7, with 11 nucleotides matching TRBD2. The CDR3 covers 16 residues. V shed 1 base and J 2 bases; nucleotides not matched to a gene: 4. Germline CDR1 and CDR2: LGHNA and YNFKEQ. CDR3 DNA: TGTGCCAGCAGCCAAGGATTAGCGGGAGGGACCTACGAGCAGTACTTC. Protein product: CASSQGLAGGTYEQYF.

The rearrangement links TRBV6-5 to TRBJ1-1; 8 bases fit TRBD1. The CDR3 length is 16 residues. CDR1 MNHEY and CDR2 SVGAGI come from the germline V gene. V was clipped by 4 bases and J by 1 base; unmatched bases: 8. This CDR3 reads CASSSRTGIGNTEAFF. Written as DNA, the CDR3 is TGTGCCAGCAGTTCTCGGACAGGGATTGGGAACACTGAAGCTTTCTTT.

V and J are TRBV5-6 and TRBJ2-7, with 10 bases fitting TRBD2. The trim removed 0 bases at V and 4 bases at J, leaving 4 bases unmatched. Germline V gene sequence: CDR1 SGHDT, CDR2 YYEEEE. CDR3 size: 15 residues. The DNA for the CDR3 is TGTGCCAGCAGCTTGGGCCTAGCGGGAGCATACGAGCAGTACTTC. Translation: CASSLGLAGAYEQYF.

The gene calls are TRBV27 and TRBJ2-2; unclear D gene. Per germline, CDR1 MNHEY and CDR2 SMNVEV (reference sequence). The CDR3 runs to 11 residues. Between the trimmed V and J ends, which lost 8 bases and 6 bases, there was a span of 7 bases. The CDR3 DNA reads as TGTGCCAGCGGCCGGGCCGGGGAGCTGTTTTTT. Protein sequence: CASGRAGELFF.

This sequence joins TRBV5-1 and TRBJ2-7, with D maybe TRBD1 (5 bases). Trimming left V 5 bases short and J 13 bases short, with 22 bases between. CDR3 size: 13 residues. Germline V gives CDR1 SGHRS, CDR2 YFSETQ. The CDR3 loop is CASSFRGPDEPYF. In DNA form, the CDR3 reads TGCGCCAGCAGTTTTAGGGGTCCCGACGAGCCCTACTTC. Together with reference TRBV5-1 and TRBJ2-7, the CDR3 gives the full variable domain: KAGVTQTPRYLIKTRGQQVTLSCSPISGHRSVSWYQQTPGQGLQFLFEYFSETQRNKGNFPGRFSGRQFSNSRSEMNVSTLELGDSALYLCASSFRGPDEPYFGPGTRLTVT.

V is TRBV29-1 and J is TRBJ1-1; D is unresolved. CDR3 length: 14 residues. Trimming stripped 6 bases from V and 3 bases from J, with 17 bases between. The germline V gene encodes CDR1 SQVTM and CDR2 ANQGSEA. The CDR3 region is CSVSPSTWDTEAFF. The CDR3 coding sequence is TGCAGCGTCTCGCCGTCTACTTGGGACACTGAAGCTTTCTTT.